This T cell receptor (beta chain) was observed in a study of blood T cell repertoires in COVID-19. Study-wide context: Collection of acute and convalescent COVID-19 samples took place in the United States, Italy and Spain.

The V gene lost 2 bases and the J gene lost 7 bases, with 9 bases spanning the gap. Germline CDR1 is SGHKS and CDR2 is YYEKEE (reference sequence). The CDR3 covers 12 residues. In the original workflow: The authors estimated nucleated cell counts from reference gene primer amplification. Measured with immunoSEQ multiplex PCR; TCRdb has only the in-frame clones, and not every one. The V and J calls and the clone size are those of that table, but D and trimming were determined from the DNA. The sample holds nearly 90,000 clones; 70% to 90% are singletons and the top ten take over 0.45%. The receptor was isolated from a man between 60 and 70 years old with acute or convalescent COVID-19. The genes are TRBV5-5 and TRBJ1-2; a weak D match, TRBD1 (6 bases). Input material: peripheral blood. CDR3: CASSLPTGGYTF. The DNA for the CDR3 is TGTGCCAGCAGCTTACCGACAGGTGGCTACACCTTC.